One and the same sample provided the 26 T cell receptor beta chains below, sequenced in a study of cytomegalovirus exposure and HLA in healthy donors. Repertoires were generated with immunoSEQ multiplex PCR, while TCRdb's copy carries only in-frame clones and drops some. The table records fewer than 350,000 clones, approximately 88% of them present only once. The sequenced sample consisted of PBMCs. All receptors derive from a young woman in good health and CMV-seronegative.

This chain uses TRBV27 with TRBJ2-2, with TRBD1 identical over 9 bases. The germline V gene encodes CDR1 MNHEY and CDR2 SMNVEV (reference sequence). The CDR3 is made up of 17 amino acids. The trim removed 3 bases at V and 5 bases at J, leaving 10 bases unmatched. The CDR3 protein is CASSFLGQGPWTGELFF. CDR3 in DNA: TGTGCCAGCAGTTTCCTGGGACAGGGCCCGTGGACCGGGGAGCTGTTTTTT.

The V call is TRBV5-6, the J call TRBJ2-1; 10 bases fit TRBD2. The V gene end was trimmed by 4 bases and the J gene end by 14 bases; junction bases not matched to a gene: 6. This CDR3 comprises 12 residues. Germline V gene sequence: CDR1 SGHDT, CDR2 YYEEEE. Here the CDR3 DNA reads TGTGCCAGCAGCCTACTCAGCGGGAGGGAGTTCTTC. Protein: CASSLLSGREFF.

This clone was recorded a few times. The chain is built from TRBV28 and TRBJ2-3; 10 bases are shared with TRBD2. Trimming took 6 bases from V and 3 from J; bases not matched to a gene: 12. The CDR3 length is 17 residues. CDR1 is MDHEN, CDR2 SYDVKM, per germline. CDR3 in amino acids: CASRLRPSGRRTDTQYF. CDR3 nucleotide sequence: TGTGCCAGCAGACTTAGGCCTAGCGGGAGAAGGACAGATACGCAGTATTTT.

The rearrangement uses TRBV2 and TRBJ1-4; D is undetermined. The CDR3 sequence is 11 residues long. Per the germline V gene, CDR1 is SNHLY and CDR2 is FYNNEI. The germline V and J ends were trimmed by 9 bases and 8 bases, with 10 bases remaining between them. The CDR3 loop reads CASTPQEKLFF. Written as DNA, the CDR3 is TGTGCCAGTACCCCCCAGGAAAAACTGTTTTTT.

The chain couples TRBV10-2 to TRBJ2-3; 9 bases map to TRBD2. V shed 5 bases and J 2 bases; nucleotides not matched to a gene: 8. The germline gives CDR1 WSHSY, CDR2 SAAADI. This CDR3 contains 16 residues. CDR3 sequence (DNA): TGCGCCAGCAGTTGGGCTAGCGGGAAGTACACAGATACGCAGTATTTT. This gives the protein CASSWASGKYTDTQYF.

This clone showed up just a few times. The chain links TRBV10-3 to TRBJ2-1; maybe TRBD2 (6 bases). The ends were cut back, 3 bases at V and 0 bases at J, with 9 bases in the middle. Germline loops: CDR1 ENHRY, CDR2 SYGVKD. The CDR3 runs to 15 residues. CDR3 nucleotides: TGTGCCATCAGTGACGACGGGAGCTCCTACAATGAGCAGTTCTTC. Its protein product is CAISDDGSSYNEQFF.

The rearrangement uses TRBV7-6 and TRBJ2-5; maybe TRBD1 (7 bases). This CDR3 region has 16 residues. Germline loops: CDR1 SGHVS, CDR2 FNYEAQ. The germline V and J ends were trimmed by 0 bases and 7 bases, with 18 bases remaining between them. The CDR3 protein is CASSLATQGGLGTQYF. DNA of the CDR3: TGTGCCAGCAGCTTAGCTACCCAGGGGGGCCTCGGGACCCAGTACTTC.

The chain combines TRBV27 with TRBJ2-1; 9 bases are shared with TRBD2. The J segment lost 5 bases and the V segment lost 5 bases, leaving 7 bases of the junction unmatched. Germline V gene lookup returns CDR1 MNHEY and CDR2 SMNVEV (reference sequence). CDR3 length equals 15 residues. The CDR3 here is CASSRLAEGNNEQFF. Written as DNA, the CDR3 is TGTGCCAGCAGTCGACTAGCGGAGGGAAACAATGAGCAGTTCTTC.

This clone occurred a few times. V gene TRBV28 combines with J gene TRBJ1-1, with unresolved D. Trimming pared 2 bases from V and 1 base from J, leaving 5 bases between. The length of the CDR3 is 13 residues. The V gene's germline CDR1 is MDHEN and CDR2 SYDVKM. CDR3 in amino acids: CASSLEENTEAFF. The CDR3 DNA reads as TGTGCCAGCAGTTTAGAGGAGAACACTGAAGCTTTCTTT.

This rearrangement joins TRBV27 to TRBJ1-6; unclear D gene. V lost 3 bases, J lost 8 bases, and 17 bases lay in between. CDR1 and CDR2 (germline): MNHEY, SMNVEV (reference sequence). The CDR3 length is 16 residues. CDR3 residues: CASSLSQGSIHSPLHF. Written as DNA, the CDR3 is TGTGCCAGCAGTTTGTCCCAAGGGAGTATACATTCACCCCTCCACTTT.

The chain uses TRBV7-2 and TRBJ2-7; 10 nucleotides align to TRBD2. This CDR3 region has 15 residues. The germline gives CDR1 SGHTA, CDR2 FQGNSA. V dropped 0 bases and J dropped 7; count of bases not matched to a gene: 6. This chain's CDR3 is CASSLALAGAREQYF. The CDR3 bases are TGTGCCAGCAGCTTAGCGCTAGCGGGAGCGCGAGAGCAGTACTTC.

The rearrangement links TRBV11-2 to TRBJ2-6, with D tentatively TRBD1 (6 bases). The V end was cut by 3 bases, the J end by 2 bases, with 11 bases between. Germline V gives CDR1 SGHAT, CDR2 FQNNGV. This CDR3 region has 16 residues. Written as DNA, the CDR3 is TGTGCCAGCAGCTTCCACAGGGCGGCTGGGGCCAACGTCCTGACTTTC. This encodes CASSFHRAAGANVLTF.

The V gene is TRBV7-2, the J gene TRBJ2-3; D remains ambiguous. Germline-derived CDR1 and CDR2 are SGHTA and FQGNSA. The CDR3 is made up of 14 amino acids. Trimming took 3 bases from V and 1 from J, leaving 8 bases between them. As DNA, the CDR3 is TGTGCCAGCAGCTTTGGCGGAGGCACAGATACGCAGTATTTT. This translates into CASSFGGGTDTQYF.

The chain uses TRBV10-3 and TRBJ2-7; tentative D call: TRBD1 (5 bases). The CDR3 sequence is 12 residues long. V gave up 3 bases and J gave up 3 bases, with 6 bases separating them. Germline values: CDR1 ENHRY, CDR2 SYGVKD. This chain's CDR3 is CAISDTGYEQYF. The CDR3 region has the DNA TGTGCCATCAGTGATACAGGCTACGAGCAGTACTTC.

The chain carries TRBV9 and TRBJ1-2; 8 bases are a match to TRBD1. The CDR3 runs 14 residues. V was pared by 0 bases and J by 4 bases, with 2 bases of the junction left unmatched. Germline CDR1 is SGDLS and CDR2 is YYNGEE. The CDR3 DNA reads as TGTGCCAGCAGCGTAGGGGACAGGCCCTATGGCTACACCTTC. This encodes CASSVGDRPYGYTF.

This clone was detected only once. This rearrangement joins TRBV6-1 to TRBJ2-2; 7 bases line up with TRBD2. The CDR3 runs to 18 residues. Germline V CDR1 and CDR2: MNHNS, SASEGT. J was trimmed by 6 bases and V by 0 bases; bases with no gene match: 13. The CDR3 reads CASSEAPLAVIVSGELFF. In DNA, the CDR3 is TGTGCCAGCAGTGAAGCCCCGCTAGCGGTTATAGTCTCCGGGGAGCTGTTTTTT.

As DNA, the CDR3 is TGTGCCAGCAGTTGGACCTCCGGGGGGGTCTACGAGCAGTACTTC. Residues: CASSWTSGGVYEQYF. This sequence joins TRBV6-5 and TRBJ2-7, with 8 bases aligning to TRBD2. Trimming took 4 bases from V and 3 from J; bases not matched to a gene: 8. The CDR3 covers 15 residues. Germline-derived CDR1 and CDR2 are MNHEY and SVGAGI.

J is TRBJ2-1 and V is TRBV25-1; 10 positions agree with TRBD2. The CDR3 has 18 residues. V shed 3 bases and J 0 bases; nucleotides not matched to a gene: 8. CDR1 and CDR2 from the germline V gene are MGHDK and SYGVNS. The CDR3 DNA reads as TGTGCCAGCAGTGAGTCGGGACTAGCGAAAAGCTCCTACAATGAGCAGTTCTTC. It codes for CASSESGLAKSSYNEQFF.

The rearrangement links TRBV11-2 to TRBJ2-7, with 13 nucleotides matching TRBD2. Germline CDR1 reads SGHAT; CDR2 reads FQNNGV. Losses at the gene ends were 5 bases for V and 4 bases for J; bases not matched to a gene: 8. The CDR3 has 16 amino acids. The DNA of the CDR3 is TGTGCCAGCAGCCCGCGGACTAGCGGGAGTGGGTACGAGCAGTACTTC. Its protein is CASSPRTSGSGYEQYF.

This clone came up a few times. V usage is TRBV6-1 and J usage is TRBJ1-2; 11 nucleotides match TRBD1. Looked up from germline, CDR1 is MNHNS and CDR2 is SASEGT. V was clipped by 1 base and J by 7 bases; unmatched bases: 5. CDR3 length: 15 residues. The DNA for the CDR3 is TGTGCCAGCAGTGAAGTGGGGACAGGGGGAGCTGGCTACACCTTC. Translation gives CASSEVGTGGAGYTF.

The V call is TRBV9, the J call TRBJ1-2; D is possibly TRBD1 (5 bases). The CDR3 has 15 amino acids. V gave up 2 bases and J gave up 2 bases, with 13 bases separating them. Germline lookup yields CDR1 SGDLS and CDR2 YYNGEE. Written as DNA, the CDR3 is TGTGCCAGCAGCGTCGCCGACAGTTCAAACTATGGCTACACCTTC. It yields the protein CASSVADSSNYGYTF. The whole variable domain, remainder taken from reference TRBV9 and TRBJ1-2, is DSGVTQTPKHLITATGQRVTLRCSPRSGDLSVYWYQQSLDQGLQFLIQYYNGEERAKGNILERFSAQQFPDLHSELNLSSLELGDSALYFCASSVADSSNYGYTFGSGTRLTVV.

V is TRBV5-1 and J is TRBJ1-5; D uncertain. There are 13 residues in the CDR3. Germline V gene data show CDR1 as SGHRS and CDR2 as YFSETQ. V lost 0 bases and J lost 3, with 4 bases in between. In DNA form, the CDR3 reads TGCGCCAGCAGCTTGGGGGCCAATCAGCCCCAGCATTTT. Translating gives CASSLGANQPQHF.

V and J are TRBV14 and TRBJ2-2; no reliable D call. Trimming stripped 4 bases from V and 3 bases from J, with 12 bases between. The germline V gene has CDR1 SGHDN and CDR2 FVKESK. The CDR3 is 15 amino acids. The CDR3 bases are TGTGCCAGCAGCCCGGATCACCGGGACACCGGGGAGCTGTTTTTT. Translating it yields CASSPDHRDTGELFF.

V gene TRBV6-6 combines with J gene TRBJ2-4; TRBD1 is a possible D gene (5 bases). The V end lost 2 bases, the J end lost 7 bases, and 15 bases lay between the germline ends. The CDR3 covers 15 residues. Germline assignment: CDR1 MNHNY and CDR2 SVGAGI (reference sequence). The CDR3 loop reads CASSYAPQGANIQYF. The CDR3 nucleotides read TGTGCCAGCAGTTACGCACCCCAAGGGGCGAACATTCAGTACTTC.

V gene TRBV27 combines with J gene TRBJ2-7, with D perhaps matching TRBD2 (7 bases). The V end was cut by 6 bases, the J end by 6 bases, with 12 bases between. CDR1 is MNHEY, CDR2 SMNVEV, per germline (reference sequence). This CDR3 has 12 amino acids. The CDR3 protein is CASRGGTSEQYF. In DNA form, the CDR3 reads TGTGCCAGCAGGGGGGGGACATCCGAGCAGTACTTC.

This sequence joins TRBV19 and TRBJ1-1, with D perhaps matching TRBD1 (5 bases). This CDR3 is 17 amino acids long. Germline CDR1 reads LNHDA; CDR2 reads SQIVND (reference sequence). With 1 base removed from V and 4 bases from J, the gap between germline ends came to 19 bases. This CDR3 is CASSIVFLGGVLTEAFF. CDR3 DNA sequence: TGTGCCAGTAGTATAGTTTTCCTGGGGGGAGTCCTCACTGAAGCTTTCTTT.